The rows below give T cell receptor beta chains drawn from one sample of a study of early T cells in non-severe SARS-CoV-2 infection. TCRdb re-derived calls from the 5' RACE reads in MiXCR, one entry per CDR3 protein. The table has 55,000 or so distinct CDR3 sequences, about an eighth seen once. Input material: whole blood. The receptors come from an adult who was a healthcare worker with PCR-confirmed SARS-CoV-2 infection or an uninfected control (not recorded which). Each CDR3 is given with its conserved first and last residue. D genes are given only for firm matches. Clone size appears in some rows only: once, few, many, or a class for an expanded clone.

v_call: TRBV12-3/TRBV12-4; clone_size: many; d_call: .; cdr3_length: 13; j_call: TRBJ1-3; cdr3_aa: CASSLFSGNTIYF; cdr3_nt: TGTGCCAGCAGTCTCTTCTCTGGAAACACCATATATTTT
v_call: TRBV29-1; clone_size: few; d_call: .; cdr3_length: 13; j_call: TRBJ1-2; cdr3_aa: CSVDSGNNYGYTF; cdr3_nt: TGCAGCGTTGACTCAGGGAATAACTATGGCTACACCTTC
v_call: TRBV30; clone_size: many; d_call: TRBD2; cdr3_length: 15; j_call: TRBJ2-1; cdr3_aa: CAWNQGLAGINEQFF; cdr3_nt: TGTGCCTGGAACCAGGGACTAGCGGGGATAAATGAGCAGTTCTTC
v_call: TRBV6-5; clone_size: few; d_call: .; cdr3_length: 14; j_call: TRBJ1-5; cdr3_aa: CASSYSGGSQPQHF; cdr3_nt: TGTGCCAGCAGTTACTCTGGGGGGAGTCAGCCCCAGCATTTT
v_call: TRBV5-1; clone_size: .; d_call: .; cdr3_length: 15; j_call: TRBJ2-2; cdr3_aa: CASSLGSATTGELFF; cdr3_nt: TGCGCCAGCAGCTTAGGCTCAGCAACAACCGGGGAGCTGTTTTTT
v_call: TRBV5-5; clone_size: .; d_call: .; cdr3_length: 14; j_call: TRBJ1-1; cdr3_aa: CASSFVPMNTEAFF; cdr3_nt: TGTGCCAGCAGCTTCGTCCCAATGAACACTGAAGCTTTCTTT
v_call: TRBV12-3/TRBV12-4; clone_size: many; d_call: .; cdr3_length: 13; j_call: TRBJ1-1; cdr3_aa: CASSLLRDTEAFF; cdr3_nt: TGTGCCAGCAGTTTACTTCGGGACACTGAAGCTTTCTTT
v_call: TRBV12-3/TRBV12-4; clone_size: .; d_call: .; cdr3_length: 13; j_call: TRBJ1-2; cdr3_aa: CASSPQESYGYTF; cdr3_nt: TGTGCCAGCAGTCCTCAGGAGTCCTATGGCTACACCTTC
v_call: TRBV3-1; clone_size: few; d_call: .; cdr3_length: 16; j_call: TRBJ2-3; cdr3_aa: CASSHHQAPSTDTQYF; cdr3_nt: TGTGCCAGCAGCCATCACCAGGCCCCTAGCACAGATACGCAGTATTTT
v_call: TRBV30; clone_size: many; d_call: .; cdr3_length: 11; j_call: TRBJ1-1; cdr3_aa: CAWRSGQRAFF; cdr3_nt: TGTGCCTGGAGGTCAGGACAGCGAGCTTTCTTT
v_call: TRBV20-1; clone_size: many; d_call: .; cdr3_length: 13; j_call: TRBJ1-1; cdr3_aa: CSASVQMNTEAFF; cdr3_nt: TGCAGTGCTTCCGTACAGATGAACACTGAAGCTTTCTTT
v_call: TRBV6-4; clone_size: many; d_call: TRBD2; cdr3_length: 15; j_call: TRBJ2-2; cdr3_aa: CASSSGGLNTGELFF; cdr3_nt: TGTGCCAGCAGTAGCGGGGGCTTGAACACCGGGGAGCTGTTTTTT
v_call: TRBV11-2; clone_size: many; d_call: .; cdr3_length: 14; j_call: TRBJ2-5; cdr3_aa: CASSPRRGLETQYF; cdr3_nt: TGTGCCAGCAGCCCCAGGAGGGGGTTGGAGACCCAGTACTTC
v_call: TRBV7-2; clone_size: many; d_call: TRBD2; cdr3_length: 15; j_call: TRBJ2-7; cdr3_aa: CASSKTSGDAYEQYF; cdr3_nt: TGTGCCAGCAGCAAAACTAGCGGGGACGCCTACGAGCAGTACTTC
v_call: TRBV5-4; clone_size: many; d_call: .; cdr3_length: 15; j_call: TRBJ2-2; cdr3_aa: CASSPLRGRSGELFF; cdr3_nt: TGTGCCAGCAGCCCCCTTAGGGGCCGGTCCGGGGAGCTGTTTTTT
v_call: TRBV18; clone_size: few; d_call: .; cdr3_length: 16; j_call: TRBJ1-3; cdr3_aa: CASSPYRDNSGNTIYF; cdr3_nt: TGTGCCAGCTCACCTTACCGGGACAACTCTGGAAACACCATATATTTT